Presented here are 32 T cell receptor beta chains from one specimen sequenced in a study of early T cells in non-severe SARS-CoV-2 infection. TCRdb analysed the 5' RACE reads with MiXCR anew, one entry per CDR3 protein. Of tens of thousands of distinct CDR3 sequences in the sample, over 9.5% are singletons; the top ten hold approximately 2.9%. Input material: whole blood. The receptors derive from an adult who was a healthcare worker with PCR-confirmed SARS-CoV-2 infection or an uninfected control (not recorded which).

At least ten counts were recorded for this clonotype. The chain carries TRBV3-1 and TRBJ2-7, with TRBD1 as a possible D gene (5 bases). This CDR3 has 12 amino acids. Germline CDR1 reads LGHDT; CDR2 reads YNNKEL (reference sequence). Trimming shortened V by 8 bases and J by 0 bases, and 8 bases separated the two germline ends. The CDR3 DNA follows: TGTGCCAGCGGAGACAGCTCCTACGAGCAGTACTTC. Amino acid sequence: CASGDSSYEQYF.

This clonotype was observed a few times. The rearrangement uses TRBV9 and TRBJ2-7; D is perhaps TRBD1 (5 bases). V gave up 0 bases and J gave up 2 bases, with 12 bases separating them. This CDR3 has 15 residues. The germline V gene has CDR1 SGDLS and CDR2 YYNGEE. This CDR3 is CASSVGWGAAYEQYF. The CDR3 region has the DNA TGTGCCAGCAGCGTAGGCTGGGGCGCAGCCTACGAGCAGTACTTC. Full variable domain (remainder filled in from reference TRBV9 and TRBJ2-7): DSGVTQTPKHLITATGQRVTLRCSPRSGDLSVYWYQQSLDQGLQFLIQYYNGEERAKGNILERFSAQQFPDLHSELNLSSLELGDSALYFCASSVGWGAAYEQYFGPGTRLTVT.

The table lists this clonotype with a few counts. The chain combines TRBV25-1 with TRBJ2-7; D gene ambiguous. This CDR3 has 11 amino acids. Germline V CDR1 and CDR2: MGHDK, SYGVNS. V gave up 6 bases and J gave up 6 bases, with 9 bases separating them. Here the CDR3 DNA reads TGTGCCAGCAGCACGACTGGCGAGCAGTACTTC. Protein product: CASSTTGEQYF.

This clonotype was detected a few times. This chain connects TRBV29-1 to TRBJ1-1; tentatively, D is TRBD1 (5 bases). The ends were cut back, 5 bases at V and 1 base at J, with 20 bases in the middle. The germline V gene has CDR1 SQVTM and CDR2 ANQGSEA. The CDR3 has 16 residues. Here the CDR3 reads CSVPGEGASRNTEAFF. The CDR3 DNA is TGCAGCGTTCCGGGGGAGGGCGCCTCACGGAACACTGAAGCTTTCTTT.

This clonotype has only a few counts. This chain connects TRBV18 to TRBJ2-7; D may be TRBD2 (6 bases). V shed 2 bases and J shed 1 base, with 12 bases lying between them. Germline CDR1 is KGHSH and CDR2 is LQKENI. The CDR3 is 15 amino acids. CDR3: CASSPIGGRSYEQYF. CDR3 in DNA: TGTGCCAGCTCACCAATCGGGGGAAGGTCCTACGAGCAGTACTTC.

This clonotype was seen many times. V is TRBV5-1 and J is TRBJ1-1; TRBD1 matches at 10 bases. Germline CDR1 is SGHRS and CDR2 is YFSETQ. The V gene end was trimmed by 2 bases and the J gene end by 5 bases; junction bases not matched to a gene: 15. This CDR3 is built from 18 residues. DNA of the CDR3: TGCGCCAGCAGCTTTTCCACCGGGACAGGGGCCTTGGGGACTGAAGCTTTCTTT. It yields the protein CASSFSTGTGALGTEAFF.

Ten or more counts support this clonotype. The chain employs TRBV5-5 and TRBJ1-5, with 9 bases fitting TRBD1. CDR3 length: 13 amino acids. V shed 7 bases, J shed 3 bases, and the junction held 2 bases outside the gene matches. Germline CDR1 SGHKS, CDR2 YYEKEE (reference sequence). In DNA, the CDR3 is TGTGCCAGCGGGGACAGGGCCAATCAGCCCCAGCATTTT. This gives the protein CASGDRANQPQHF.

CDR3: CASSYRSGKYNEQFF. As DNA, the CDR3 is TGTGCCAGCAGTTACCGGTCAGGGAAATACAATGAGCAGTTCTTC. This sequence joins TRBV6-6 and TRBJ2-1; D is possibly TRBD1 (5 bases). The CDR3 extends over 15 amino acids. The V and J ends lost 2 bases and 4 bases respectively, with 12 bases between them. CDR1 is MNHNY and CDR2 is SVGAGI in the germline V gene (reference sequence).

This clonotype has ten or more counts. V is TRBV6-5 and J is TRBJ2-7, with 10 nucleotides matching TRBD2. Looked up from germline, CDR1 is MNHEY and CDR2 is SVGAGI. Unmatched junction bases numbered 2, after V lost 0 bases and J lost 6 bases. The CDR3 is made up of 14 amino acids. CDR3 sequence: CASSYSAGGREQYF. The DNA of the CDR3 is TGTGCCAGCAGTTACTCAGCGGGGGGGCGCGAGCAGTACTTC.

In its sample, this clonotype was seen a few times. The chain links TRBV30 to TRBJ2-5; 8 positions match TRBD2. The trim removed 0 bases at V and 3 bases at J, leaving 3 bases unmatched. Germline CDR1 is GTSNPN and CDR2 is SVGIG (reference sequence). CDR3 length equals 14 residues. The CDR3, as DNA: TGTGCCTGGAGTGTAGCGGGGGTGAAAGAGACCCAGTACTTC. Encoded protein: CAWSVAGVKETQYF.

This sequence joins TRBV5-1 and TRBJ1-4, with a tentative D call TRBD1 (5 bases). CDR1 SGHRS and CDR2 YFSETQ come from the germline V gene. The CDR3 is made up of 14 amino acids. V was clipped by 4 bases and J by 7 bases, with 14 bases between them. The CDR3 region has the DNA TGCGCCAGCAGCCCGGGGCCCAGGACTGAAAAACTGTTTTTT. Residues: CASSPGPRTEKLFF.

Only a few counts were recorded for this clonotype. This rearrangement joins TRBV5-5 to TRBJ1-6; tentatively, D is TRBD1 (6 bases). Germline V gene data show CDR1 as SGHKS and CDR2 as YYEKEE (reference sequence). V lost 1 base and J lost 10, with 12 bases in between. The CDR3 consists of 14 residues. In DNA form, the CDR3 reads TGTGCCAGCAGCTTGTCGGGGGGCCCATCACCCCTCCACTTT. It encodes CASSLSGGPSPLHF.

Many counts were recorded for this clonotype. This chain connects TRBV6-5 to TRBJ2-2, with 13 bases identical to TRBD2. In germline, CDR1 is MNHEY, CDR2 SVGAGI. V lost 6 bases to trimming and J lost 9 bases; unmatched junction nucleotides: 7. The CDR3 consists of 15 residues. The CDR3 nucleotides are TGTGCCAGCAGAAAACTAGCGGGGGGGCGAAGGGAGCTGTTTTTT. Amino acid sequence: CASRKLAGGRRELFF.

The table lists this clonotype with many counts. The CDR3 region has the DNA TGTGCCAGCAGTTTATCGTGGCGGTCGGGGGACACTGAAGCTTTCTTT. Translation: CASSLSWRSGDTEAFF. V is TRBV27 and J is TRBJ1-1; D possibly corresponds to TRBD1 (5 bases). CDR3 length: 16 residues. The germline gives CDR1 MNHEY, CDR2 SMNVEV (reference sequence). V lost 0 bases and J 3 bases, leaving 14 bases between the germline ends.

J is TRBJ2-1 and V is TRBV7-9; 10 bases align to TRBD1. J was trimmed by 7 bases and V by 1 base; bases with no gene match: 4. CDR3 length equals 15 residues. The germline CDR1 and CDR2 sequences are SEHNR and FQNEAQ (reference sequence). The CDR3 sequence: CASSLGGQGKNEQFF. DNA for the CDR3: TGTGCCAGCAGCTTAGGGGGACAGGGGAAGAATGAGCAGTTCTTC.

This clonotype occurred a few times. The V gene is TRBV10-2, the J gene TRBJ1-1; tentative D call: TRBD1 (6 bases). Deletions cut 2 bases from V and 2 bases from J, with 9 bases between. The CDR3 is made up of 14 amino acids. Germline V gives CDR1 WSHSY, CDR2 SAAADI. The CDR3 DNA reads TGCGCCAGCAGTGAGAAGGGGGGAAACACTGAAGCTTTCTTT. It specifies CASSEKGGNTEAFF.

By share, this clonotype ranks as medium-sized. The V call is TRBV5-8, the J call TRBJ2-7; the match to TRBD1 covers 7 bases. The CDR3 is 15 amino acids. The germline V gene encodes CDR1 SGHTS and CDR2 YDEGEE. V lost 4 bases, J lost 7 bases, and 14 bases stayed unmatched. Here the CDR3 reads CASSRDRVGSKEQYF. The CDR3 DNA sequence: TGTGCCAGCAGCAGAGACAGGGTGGGGTCTAAAGAGCAGTACTTC.

The V gene is TRBV5-1, the J gene TRBJ1-1; possible D gene TRBD1, 5 bases. CDR1 is SGHRS and CDR2 is YFSETQ in the germline V gene. The CDR3 has 16 amino acids. V was trimmed by 4 bases and J by 4 bases, leaving 20 bases between them. The CDR3 here is CASSLSPTAPTTEAFF. The CDR3 DNA is TGCGCCAGCAGCCTGTCCCCGACAGCCCCCACCACTGAAGCTTTCTTT. The full variable domain, with the rest looked up from reference TRBV5-1 and TRBJ1-1, is KAGVTQTPRYLIKTRGQQVTLSCSPISGHRSVSWYQQTPGQGLQFLFEYFSETQRNKGNFPGRFSGRQFSNSRSEMNVSTLELGDSALYLCASSLSPTAPTTEAFFGQGTRLTVV.

This chain links TRBV7-3 with TRBJ2-6; D gene ambiguous. Looked up from germline, CDR1 is SGHTA and CDR2 is FQGTGA. CDR3 length equals 15 residues. Trimming removed 5 bases from V and 0 bases from J, with 8 bases in between. The CDR3 DNA reads TGTGCCAGCAGCCCGATTCACTCTGGGGCCAACGTCCTGACTTTC. Protein sequence: CASSPIHSGANVLTF.

With respect to this clonotype: A read error may be the cause here, since a much bigger clone is one base away. The V call is TRBV5-8, the J call TRBJ2-5; a weak D match, TRBD2 (6 bases). The germline V gene has CDR1 SGHTS and CDR2 YDEGEE. This CDR3 comprises 15 residues. V lost 4 bases to trimming and J lost 2 bases, with 15 bases between them. The CDR3 DNA reads as TGTGCCAGCAGCCTGACGGGAGCGGATCAAGAGACCCAGTACTTC. Translation gives CASSLTGADQETQYF.

The V gene is TRBV29-1, the J gene TRBJ2-7, with D hard to call. The CDR3 is 12 amino acids. Germline CDR1 SQVTM, CDR2 ANQGSEA. Trimming left V 6 bases short and J 1 base short, with 10 bases between. The CDR3, as DNA: TGCAGCGTGTCGGACGGGTCCTACGAGCAGTACTTC. Its protein is CSVSDGSYEQYF.

This clonotype was detected ten times or more. The chain couples TRBV7-2 to TRBJ1-4; D not certain. The CDR3 has 14 residues. Germline loops: CDR1 SGHTA, CDR2 FQGNSA. V lost 5 bases and J 8 bases, leaving 15 bases between the germline ends. CDR3 residues: CASSRPLPNEKLFF. In DNA form, the CDR3 reads TGTGCCAGCAGCCGGCCTCTCCCGAACGAAAAACTGTTTTTT.

V and J are TRBV9 and TRBJ1-2; D is ambiguous. The CDR3 totals 12 residues. Germline V lookup: CDR1 SGDLS, CDR2 YYNGEE. V was clipped by 0 bases and J by 5 bases, with 5 bases between them. For the CDR3, the DNA is TGTGCCAGCAGCGTAGATTTTTATGGCTACACCTTC. It is translated as CASSVDFYGYTF.

Many counts were recorded for this clonotype. Relative to the germline gene, one junction end is altered; a read error may explain this. This chain joins TRBV5-4 and TRBJ2-1; the D gene could be TRBD1 or TRBD2 (5 bases each). Germline lookup yields CDR1 SGHNT and CDR2 YYREEE (reference sequence). The CDR3 contains 14 residues. CDR3 nucleotide sequence: TGTGCCAGCAGCTTATTCGGGGCCTACAATGAGCAGTTCTTT. Translated, it gives CASSLFGAYNEQFF.

This clonotype has ten or more counts. CDR3 residues: CASSLQPGAQETQYF. The CDR3 DNA reads TGTGCCAGCAGCTTACAACCGGGGGCGCAAGAGACCCAGTACTTC. The chain is built from TRBV11-2 and TRBJ2-5; D is tentatively TRBD1 or TRBD2 (6 bases each). The CDR3 has 15 residues. CDR1 and CDR2 (germline): SGHAT, FQNNGV. The ends were cut back, 2 bases at V and 2 bases at J, with 12 bases in the middle.

This clonotype has ten or more counts. The chain uses TRBV3-1 and TRBJ2-1; no firm D call. This CDR3 is built from 15 residues. Germline values: CDR1 LGHDT, CDR2 YNNKEL (reference sequence). Deletions cut 2 bases from V and 0 bases from J, with 8 bases between. CDR3 sequence: CASSQPPFSYNEQFF. In DNA, the CDR3 is TGTGCCAGCAGCCAACCACCCTTCTCCTACAATGAGCAGTTCTTC.

The rearrangement links TRBV9 to TRBJ1-5; TRBD1 is a possible D gene (5 bases). CDR3 length: 15 residues. V shed 4 bases and J shed 6 bases, with 17 bases lying between them. Germline loops: CDR1 SGDLS, CDR2 YYNGEE. DNA of the CDR3: TGTGCCAGCAGCCCGGAAGGCGGGGCGGGTCAGCCCCAGCATTTT. This encodes CASSPEGGAGQPQHF. Full variable domain (remainder filled in from reference TRBV9 and TRBJ1-5): DSGVTQTPKHLITATGQRVTLRCSPRSGDLSVYWYQQSLDQGLQFLIQYYNGEERAKGNILERFSAQQFPDLHSELNLSSLELGDSALYFCASSPEGGAGQPQHFGDGTRLSIL.

This clonotype was seen a few times. The chain recombines TRBV19 with TRBJ2-1; D gene ambiguous. Germline CDR1 LNHDA, CDR2 SQIVND (reference sequence). The CDR3 extends over 12 amino acids. V lost 7 bases and J 7 bases, leaving 11 bases between the germline ends. This chain's CDR3 is CASKGLFNEQFF. The CDR3 bases are TGTGCCAGTAAAGGGCTTTTTAATGAGCAGTTCTTC. Drawing the rest from reference TRBV19 and TRBJ2-1, the complete variable domain is DGGITQSPKYLFRKEGQNVTLSCEQNLNHDAMYWYRQDPGQGLRLIYYSQIVNDFQKGDIAEGYSVSREKKESFPLTVTSAQKNPTAFYLCASKGLFNEQFFGPGTRLTVL.

This clonotype was recorded many times. The CDR3 spells CASSARQGRYEQYF. CDR3 nucleotides: TGTGCCAGTAGTGCTCGACAGGGGAGGTACGAGCAGTACTTC. The chain uses TRBV19 and TRBJ2-7; 8 bases fit TRBD1. V was clipped by 5 bases and J by 4 bases; unmatched bases: 7. The CDR3 runs to 14 residues. Germline V gene sequence: CDR1 LNHDA, CDR2 SQIVND (reference sequence).

V and J are TRBV7-3 and TRBJ2-1, with D tentatively TRBD1 (6 bases). Germline lookup yields CDR1 SGHTA and CDR2 FQGTGA. Deletions cut 3 bases from V and 6 bases from J, with 9 bases between. The CDR3 spans 13 residues. DNA for the CDR3: TGTGCCAGCAGCTTGGGGGCACCCAATGAGCAGTTCTTC. Amino acid sequence: CASSLGAPNEQFF.

In this sample, this clonotype turned up many times. The chain carries TRBV3-1 and TRBJ2-7; 8 positions agree with TRBD1. The CDR3 spans 19 residues. The V gene end was trimmed by 0 bases and the J gene end by 0 bases; junction bases not matched to a gene: 13. Germline V gives CDR1 LGHDT, CDR2 YNNKEL (reference sequence). The CDR3 sequence: CASSQEILRGQGHSYEQYF. The CDR3, as DNA: TGTGCCAGCAGCCAAGAGATTCTTCGAGGACAGGGTCACTCCTACGAGCAGTACTTC.

In this sample, this clonotype turned up many times. V and J are TRBV29-1 and TRBJ1-1; possibly TRBD1 for D (5 bases). In germline, CDR1 is SQVTM, CDR2 ANQGSEA. Trimming left V 6 bases short and J 4 bases short, with 15 bases between. The CDR3 is made up of 13 amino acids. The CDR3 sequence is CSVDTGGSTEAFF. The CDR3 nucleotides read TGCAGCGTCGATACGGGGGGGAGCACTGAAGCTTTCTTT.